The 19 T cell receptor beta chains given below trace back to one sample, sequenced in a study of blood T cell repertoires in COVID-19. TCRdb's table, derived via immunoSEQ multiplex PCR, lists solely in-frame clones and lacks some. The table lists about 250,000 clones, approximately 90% of them singletons. Sequencing used peripheral blood. These receptors were obtained from a woman in her twenties or thirties with active or convalescent COVID-19.

The chain couples TRBV27 to TRBJ1-6, with 9 bases that match TRBD1. The V gene end was trimmed by 5 bases and the J gene end by 6 bases; junction bases not matched to a gene: 8. The germline V gene has CDR1 MNHEY and CDR2 SMNVEV (reference sequence). CDR3 length equals 16 residues. As DNA, the CDR3 is TGTGCCAGCAGTCGCGGGACAGGGTGGGGTAATTCACCCCTCCACTTT. Protein: CASSRGTGWGNSPLHF.

The gene calls are TRBV30 and TRBJ2-1, with D possibly TRBD1 on 6 matching bases. V lost 4 bases and J 8 bases, leaving 9 bases between the germline ends. The CDR3 spans 11 residues. Germline lookup yields CDR1 GTSNPN and CDR2 SVGIG (reference sequence). The CDR3 DNA is TGTGCCTGGACAGGGGCTGATGAGCAGTTCTTC. The encoded protein is CAWTGADEQFF.

The CDR3 loop reads CATSDGRGGPSTDTQYF. The CDR3 DNA reads TGTGCCACCAGTGATGGCCGCGGGGGGCCTAGCACAGATACGCAGTATTTT. The chain has TRBV24-1 and TRBJ2-3; 8 bases are a match to TRBD2. Germline lookup yields CDR1 KGHDR and CDR2 SFDVKD. The CDR3 is 17 residues long. The V gene end was trimmed by 3 bases and the J gene end by 0 bases; junction bases not matched to a gene: 7.

The chain employs TRBV28 and TRBJ1-3; tentative D call: TRBD1 (5 bases). Trimming left V 5 bases short and J 4 bases short, with 15 bases between. This CDR3 is built from 15 residues. Germline CDR1 reads MDHEN; CDR2 reads SYDVKM. CDR3 amino acids: CASSLRAGSGNTIYF. CDR3 nucleotides: TGTGCCAGCAGTCTCAGGGCGGGGTCGGGAAACACCATATATTTT.

The V gene is TRBV20-1, the J gene TRBJ2-3; no reliable D call. The CDR3 is 11 residues long. Germline V gene data show CDR1 as DFQATT and CDR2 as SNEGSKA (reference sequence). The ends were cut back, 4 bases at V and 4 bases at J, with 6 bases in the middle. The CDR3 DNA sequence: TGCAGTGCTAAATCTGCAGATACGCAGTATTTT. Translated, it gives CSAKSADTQYF.

This chain links TRBV7-2 with TRBJ2-5, with unresolved D. There are 13 residues in the CDR3. Germline CDR1 reads SGHTA; CDR2 reads FQGNSA. The V end lost 0 bases, the J end lost 2 bases, and 4 bases lay between the germline ends. The CDR3 sequence: CASSLARQETQYF. The CDR3, as DNA: TGTGCCAGCAGCTTAGCGCGGCAAGAGACCCAGTACTTC.

This chain uses TRBV6-2 or TRBV6-3 with TRBJ2-5, with 7 bases lining up with TRBD1. The CDR3 has 14 amino acids. With 0 bases clipped from V and 6 bases from J, the junction kept 4 bases outside the gene matches. The germline V gene encodes CDR1 MNHEY and CDR2 SVGEGT. For the CDR3, the DNA is TGTGCCAGCAGTTACTCGAAGGGGGCGCAGACCCAGTACTTC. It is translated as CASSYSKGAQTQYF.

In this sample, this clone turned up once. The chain carries TRBV6-2 or TRBV6-3 and TRBJ1-1; D is perhaps TRBD1 (5 bases). Trimming pared 2 bases from V and 4 bases from J, leaving 17 bases between. CDR3 length: 16 residues. The germline gives CDR1 MNHEY, CDR2 SVGEGT. The CDR3, as DNA: TGTGCCAGCAGTTACGGGGCGCCAGGAGCAGGCACTGAAGCTTTCTTT. Translation gives CASSYGAPGAGTEAFF.

The chain joins TRBV5-4 to TRBJ2-7; 8 nucleotides agree with TRBD2. CDR3 length equals 12 residues. Trimming took 8 bases from V and 3 from J; bases not matched to a gene: 4. Germline-derived CDR1 and CDR2 are SGHNT and YYREEE (reference sequence). CDR3 protein: CASSGENYEQYF. CDR3 bases: TGTGCCAGTAGCGGGGAGAACTACGAGCAGTACTTC.

The chain recombines TRBV19 with TRBJ2-7; 7 bases are a match to TRBD1. V shed 10 bases, J shed 11 bases, and the junction held 5 bases outside the gene matches. CDR1 is LNHDA, CDR2 SQIVND, per germline (reference sequence). The CDR3 runs to 9 residues. CDR3 region: CANRTGKYF. The CDR3 DNA reads TGTGCCAATCGGACAGGAAAGTACTTC.

The chain carries TRBV7-2 and TRBJ2-5; D is perhaps TRBD2 (5 bases). The CDR3 consists of 15 residues. The V end was cut by 5 bases, the J end by 2 bases, with 15 bases between. CDR1 is SGHTA, CDR2 FQGNSA, per germline. DNA for the CDR3: TGTGCCAGCAGCCCGCGGGCGCACCAGCAAGAGACCCAGTACTTC. Its protein product is CASSPRAHQQETQYF.

CDR3 nucleotides: TGTGCCAGCAGGTACTACGGGAGCACTGAAGCTTTCTTT. This sequence encodes CASRYYGSTEAFF. The rearrangement joins TRBV2 to TRBJ1-1; unclear D gene. V gave up 6 bases and J gave up 4 bases, with 12 bases separating them. From germline, CDR1 is SNHLY and CDR2 FYNNEI. CDR3 size: 13 residues.

V and J are TRBV18 and TRBJ2-4; D is possibly TRBD1 (7 bases). Germline V gives CDR1 KGHSH, CDR2 LQKENI. V lost 3 bases and J 2 bases, leaving 11 bases between the germline ends. This CDR3 region has 15 residues. CDR3 DNA: TGTGCCAGCTCACCCAGGGGGGCGACCAAAAACATTCAGTACTTC. This codes for CASSPRGATKNIQYF.

V usage is TRBV5-5 and J usage is TRBJ2-7, with D perhaps TRBD2 (6 bases). The V end lost 0 bases, the J end lost 7 bases, and 11 bases lay between the germline ends. Germline V CDR1 and CDR2: SGHKS, YYEKEE (reference sequence). The CDR3 is 13 amino acids. As DNA, the CDR3 is TGTGCCAGCAGCTTGGTTGCGGGGTGGGAGCAGTACTTC. Translated: CASSLVAGWEQYF.

The chain combines TRBV30 with TRBJ2-2, with D tentatively TRBD1 (5 bases). Trimming left V 0 bases short and J 6 bases short, with 5 bases between. This CDR3 has 12 amino acids. Germline-derived CDR1 and CDR2 are GTSNPN and SVGIG (reference sequence). The CDR3 sequence is CAWSVGAGELFF. The CDR3 coding sequence is TGTGCCTGGAGTGTAGGGGCCGGGGAGCTGTTTTTT.

The V and J genes are TRBV2 and TRBJ1-5, with D perhaps matching TRBD1 (6 bases). V was trimmed by 3 bases and J by 5 bases, leaving 8 bases between them. This CDR3 comprises 13 residues. In germline, CDR1 is SNHLY, CDR2 FYNNEI. The CDR3 sequence is CASSEDSDQPQHF. The CDR3 DNA sequence: TGTGCCAGCAGTGAGGACAGCGATCAGCCCCAGCATTTT. The whole variable domain, remainder taken from reference TRBV2 and TRBJ1-5, is EPEVTQTPSHQVTQMGQEVILRCVPISNHLYFYWYRQILGQKVEFLVSFYNNEISEKSEIFDDQFSVERPDGSNFTLKIRSTKLEDSAMYFCASSEDSDQPQHFGDGTRLSIL.

This sequence joins TRBV23-1 and TRBJ1-3; TRBD1 aligns across 12 bases. TRBV23-1 belongs to the ORF category, with a function that is uncertain. J gave up 8 bases and V 3 bases, and 8 bases lay outside the gene matches. The CDR3 totals 16 residues. CDR3 in amino acids: CASSQLGQGAVYTIYF. CDR3 in DNA: TGCGCCAGCAGTCAGCTGGGACAGGGGGCGGTTTACACCATATATTTT.

This sequence joins TRBV4-3 and TRBJ2-1, with 14 bases matching TRBD2. The J segment lost 11 bases and the V segment lost 5 bases, leaving 17 bases of the junction unmatched. Germline V gene data show CDR1 as LGHNA and CDR2 as YSLEER. The CDR3 is 18 residues long. In DNA form, the CDR3 reads TGCGCCAGCAGCTCCCGGGGCCCCGGACTAGCGGGGGGTGAAAAGCAGTTCTTC. This sequence encodes CASSSRGPGLAGGEKQFF.

This clone has only one observation. The rearrangement links TRBV18 to TRBJ1-1; 9 bases are a match to TRBD1. This CDR3 contains 16 residues. Trimming took 3 bases from V and 2 from J; bases not matched to a gene: 7. The germline V gene encodes CDR1 KGHSH and CDR2 LQKENI. The CDR3 spells CASSPGTGFLNTEAFF. As DNA, the CDR3 is TGTGCCAGCTCACCCGGGACAGGGTTTTTAAACACTGAAGCTTTCTTT.